Detailed here is one TCR beta chain. Germline CDR1 is MNHEY and CDR2 is SVGEGT. V lost 3 bases and J lost 1, with 16 bases in between. The CDR3 is made up of 17 amino acids. The sample comes from a study of T cell responses to AZD1222 COVID-19 vaccine. Sequencing used immunoSEQ multiplex PCR; TCRdb keeps in-frame clones, though not all of them. The data show nearly 110,000 clones, 70% to 90% seen once. This sequence joins TRBV6-2 or TRBV6-3 and TRBJ1-5, with a tentative D call TRBD1 (6 bases). The source of this sequence is an adult who received the AZD1222 COVID-19 vaccine. Sample: peripheral blood, taken 28 days after the second AZD1222 dose. The CDR3, as DNA: TGTGCCAGCAGTTATCACGAACAGGGCGGGAGCAATCAGCCCCAGCATTTT. Amino acids: CASSYHEQGGSNQPQHF.